These 14 T cell receptor beta chains share one sample of origin, sequenced in a study of cytomegalovirus exposure and HLA in healthy donors. PCR was performed using 60 Vbeta and 13 Jbeta primers. The data were produced by immunoSEQ multiplex PCR, yet TCRdb's version contains in-frame clones alone and is incomplete. The table records 150,000 to 180,000 clones, about 70% of them present only once. Sequenced sample: PBMCs. The receptor set was obtained from a man younger than 30 in good health and CMV-seronegative.

CDR3 loop: CASTATILTDTQYF. CDR3 coding DNA: TGTGCCAGTACAGCTACTATACTCACAGATACGCAGTATTTT. The chain recombines TRBV19 with TRBJ2-3; D gene ambiguous. Germline V CDR1 and CDR2: LNHDA, SQIVND (reference sequence). V lost 7 bases and J lost 2, with 13 bases in between. The CDR3 spans 14 residues.

J is TRBJ2-3 and V is TRBV5-1, with TRBD1 matching 10 bases. Germline CDR1 and CDR2: SGHRS and YFSETQ. The CDR3 is made up of 16 amino acids. With V trimmed by 4 bases and J by 4 bases, 9 bases remained unmatched. The CDR3 DNA follows: TGCGCCAGCAGCGGACAGGGGGGACTCTCGTCAGATACGCAGTATTTT. This translates into CASSGQGGLSSDTQYF. The whole variable domain, filled in from reference TRBV5-1 and TRBJ2-3, reads KAGVTQTPRYLIKTRGQQVTLSCSPISGHRSVSWYQQTPGQGLQFLFEYFSETQRNKGNFPGRFSGRQFSNSRSEMNVSTLELGDSALYLCASSGQGGLSSDTQYFGPGTRLTVL.

The chain uses TRBV27 and TRBJ1-1; unclear D gene. Trimming pared 3 bases from V and 4 bases from J, leaving 12 bases between. The CDR3 is made up of 14 amino acids. Germline assignment: CDR1 MNHEY and CDR2 SMNVEV (reference sequence). The CDR3 reads CASSLYREITEAFF. CDR3 DNA: TGTGCCAGCAGTTTGTATAGGGAGATCACTGAAGCTTTCTTT.

J is TRBJ2-5 and V is TRBV6-1, with D possibly matching TRBD2 (5 bases). This CDR3 is 16 amino acids long. In germline, CDR1 is MNHNS, CDR2 SASEGT. Trimming shortened V by 0 bases and J by 5 bases, and 16 bases separated the two germline ends. As DNA, the CDR3 is TGTGCCAGCAGTGAAGCGCTTAGAGGAGCGGCGGAGACCCAGTACTTC. Translating it yields CASSEALRGAAETQYF.

This rearrangement joins TRBV4-3 to TRBJ2-2; 8 positions agree with TRBD2. The CDR3 loop spans 14 amino acids. Germline loops: CDR1 LGHNA, CDR2 YSLEER. The V segment lost 3 bases and the J segment 5 bases; nucleotides outside the gene matches: 2. The CDR3 DNA reads as TGCGCCAGCAGCCAGCGGGGGGATACCGGGGAGCTGTTTTTT. Its protein product is CASSQRGDTGELFF.

This clone has only a few counts. The chain carries TRBV28 and TRBJ1-6, with 8 bases matching TRBD1. The CDR3 loop spans 18 amino acids. Unmatched junction bases numbered 9, after V lost 5 bases and J lost 0 bases. From germline, CDR1 is MDHEN and CDR2 SYDVKM. The CDR3 DNA follows: TGTGCCAGCAGTGTTCGACAGGGGTCCAGCTCCTATAATTCACCCCTCCACTTT. It specifies CASSVRQGSSSYNSPLHF.

The genes are TRBV5-1 and TRBJ1-4, with TRBD1 as a possible D gene (6 bases). The CDR3 has 14 residues. Germline V gives CDR1 SGHRS, CDR2 YFSETQ. Trimming cost V 4 bases and J 5 bases, with 12 bases left between them. The DNA for the CDR3 is TGCGCCAGCAGCCAAACAGGGACAAATGAAAAACTGTTTTTT. The encoded protein is CASSQTGTNEKLFF.

The V gene is TRBV2, the J gene TRBJ2-5; 7 nucleotides match TRBD1. Germline V gives CDR1 SNHLY, CDR2 FYNNEI. CDR3 length: 14 residues. V was clipped by 5 bases and J by 1 base; unmatched bases: 4. The CDR3 coding sequence is TGTGCCAGCAGTCCGGGACAGCGCCAAGAGACCCAGTACTTC. It yields the protein CASSPGQRQETQYF.

The genes are TRBV29-1 and TRBJ2-3; tentative D call: TRBD2 (7 bases). This CDR3 is built from 13 residues. Germline-derived CDR1 and CDR2 are SQVTM and ANQGSEA. V was shortened by 6 bases and J by 2 bases, with 12 bases between the two germline ends. The CDR3 region has the DNA TGCAGCGTCGTGGGGGGGGCCACAGATACGCAGTATTTT. As protein: CSVVGGATDTQYF.

The V call is TRBV19, the J call TRBJ2-3; the match to TRBD1 covers 9 bases. The germline CDR1 and CDR2 sequences are LNHDA and SQIVND (reference sequence). The CDR3 extends over 14 amino acids. V lost 4 bases and J lost 4; bases outside the gene matches: 3. In DNA, the CDR3 is TGTGCCAGTAGTAACAGGGGGCGTTCAGATACGCAGTATTTT. It encodes CASSNRGRSDTQYF.

The CDR3 region has the DNA TGCAGCGTTGTAGGTCCGGACAGGGGGTCCTACAATGAGCAGTTCTTC. Translated: CSVVGPDRGSYNEQFF. J is TRBJ2-1 and V is TRBV29-1; 10 bases agree with TRBD1. Trimming cost V 4 bases and J 1 base; bases outside gene matches: 7. CDR3 length: 16 residues. Germline CDR1 is SQVTM and CDR2 is ANQGSEA.

The gene calls are TRBV4-3 and TRBJ2-1, with 12 bases matching TRBD2. The CDR3 has 15 residues. Germline CDR1 LGHNA, CDR2 YSLEER. Unmatched junction bases numbered 8, after V lost 0 bases and J lost 14 bases. In DNA form, the CDR3 reads TGCGCCAGCAGCCAAGATCCTAGCGGGGGGGCGGTTGAGTTCTTC. Translated, it gives CASSQDPSGGAVEFF.

The chain joins TRBV13 to TRBJ2-7; perhaps TRBD1 as D (5 bases). The CDR3 runs to 14 residues. The germline V gene encodes CDR1 PRHDT and CDR2 FYEKMQ (reference sequence). V was shortened by 5 bases and J by 3 bases, with 14 bases between the two germline ends. CDR3 sequence: CASSTLGRSYEQYF. CDR3 coding DNA: TGTGCCAGCAGCACCCTGGGGCGGAGCTACGAGCAGTACTTC.

For this clone: A read error may account for a junction end that differs from germline. The chain combines TRBV7-9 with TRBJ1-5; D perhaps matches TRBD1 (5 bases). Germline CDR1 reads SEHNR; CDR2 reads FQNEAQ (reference sequence). This CDR3 comprises 16 residues. CDR3 protein: CSSSQGSGLSNQPQHF. CDR3 coding DNA: TGTTCCAGCAGCCAAGGATCAGGGTTGAGCAATCAGCCCCAGCATTTT.